This is a list of T cell receptor beta chains from one sample in a study of blood T cell repertoires in COVID-19. Clones were sequenced by immunoSEQ multiplex PCR, and TCRdb holds only the in-frame ones, with some missing. The data hold about 200,000 clones, with roughly 83% observed a single time. Sequencing was carried out using PBMCs or T cells enriched from blood (not recorded which). These receptors were obtained from a man in his forties or fifties with acute COVID-19. CDR3s include the opening cysteine and the closing phenylalanine or tryptophan. A D gene is named only where the DNA matches it firmly. Part of the rows lack a size; the others show once, few, many or a class for expanded clones.

cdr3_nt cdr3_aa j_call d_call v_call clone_size
TGTGCCAGCGAGTCAGGGGAGCACGCCGGGGAGCTGTTTTTT CASESGEHAGELFF TRBJ2-2 - TRBV6-5 -
TGTGCCAGCAGTCCAACGCCCGCGGGGGGCTCTTTTTCTGGAAACACCATATATTTT CASSPTPAGGSFSGNTIYF TRBJ1-3 - TRBV6-6 few
TGTGCCAGCAGCCAAGACGGGAGGGGAGGTGGGGGCTACACCTTC CASSQDGRGGGGYTF TRBJ1-2 - TRBV4-2 once
TGCGCCAGCAGCCAAGGGACAGGGACGGAATCACCCCTCCACTTT CASSQGTGTESPLHF TRBJ1-6 TRBD1 TRBV5-1 -
TGTGCCAGCAGTTACCTCACTGAAGCTTTCTTT CASSYLTEAFF TRBJ1-1 - TRBV6-6 -
TGTGCCAGCAGTCAACCCAGGTTTGGGGGGGAGGGCAATCAGCCCCAGCATTTT CASSQPRFGGEGNQPQHF TRBJ1-5 - TRBV6-6 once
TGTGCCACCAGCGGTCCCCGGGACAGGGGAAGAGGGCAGCCCCAGCATTTT CATSGPRDRGRGQPQHF TRBJ1-5 TRBD1 TRBV15 -
TGTGCCCCCTACAGCAATGAGCAGTTCTTC CAPYSNEQFF TRBJ2-1 - TRBV28 once
TGCAGCGTTTCGGAAGGCGGGTTCAATCAGCCCCAGCATTTT CSVSEGGFNQPQHF TRBJ1-5 - TRBV29-1 few
TGTGCCAGCTCACCATCCAGGGTAGAATATGGCTACACCTTC CASSPSRVEYGYTF TRBJ1-2 - TRBV18 -
TGTGCCAGCAGCTTAGCGGCGGTGCTAGCGGGTACCTACGAGCAGTACTTC CASSLAAVLAGTYEQYF TRBJ2-7 TRBD2 TRBV7-9 -
TGTGCCAGCACCCCCCCGAGGGCCGCGCGAACTGAAGCTTTCTTT CASTPPRAARTEAFF TRBJ1-1 - TRBV6-2/TRBV6-3 -
TGTGCCAGCAGCCCCAGGTGGGGGACAGGGAACAATGAGCAGTTCTTC CASSPRWGTGNNEQFF TRBJ2-1 TRBD1 TRBV9 -
TGTGCCAGCGCTATGTCGGGACAGGGGAACACCGGGGAGCTGTTTTTT CASAMSGQGNTGELFF TRBJ2-2 - TRBV21-1 -
TGTGCCAGCTCACCATCGGCGGGGAGAGATACGCAGTATTTT CASSPSAGRDTQYF TRBJ2-3 - TRBV18 -
TGTGCCAGCAGCTTAACAGGGTCGGGAGATACGCAGTATTTT CASSLTGSGDTQYF TRBJ2-3 - TRBV7-9 -
TGTGCCAGCAGTCCCAATTCGGGTGCGGGTGGCGGCAATGAGCAGTTCTTC CASSPNSGAGGGNEQFF TRBJ2-1 - TRBV28 -
TGTGCCAGCAGCGGGACTAGCGGGGGTGGTGTCACCGGGGAGCTGTTTTTT CASSGTSGGGVTGELFF TRBJ2-2 TRBD2 TRBV27 -
TGTGCCAGCAGCTTAGGGCGGGAGGGCCTGTCCTACGAGCAGTACTTC CASSLGREGLSYEQYF TRBJ2-7 TRBD2 TRBV7-2 -
TGTGCCAGCAGCCTACGGGACAGGGAATTTAATCAGCCCCAGCATTTT CASSLRDREFNQPQHF TRBJ1-5 TRBD1 TRBV7-8 -
TGTGCCAGCAGGCGCTTGACAGGGGTCGAGCAGTACTTC CASRRLTGVEQYF TRBJ2-7 TRBD1 TRBV28 -
TGTGCCAGCAGCCCACCGACAGGTGCATCACCCCTCCACTTT CASSPPTGASPLHF TRBJ1-6 - TRBV7-9 many
TGCGCCAGCAGCTTGGCCGGGATGAGCTCCTACAATGAGCAGTTCTTC CASSLAGMSSYNEQFF TRBJ2-1 - TRBV5-1 -
TGTGCCAGCAGCGTAGGTAATAGCGGCTACAATGAGCAGTTCTTC CASSVGNSGYNEQFF TRBJ2-1 - TRBV9 -
TGTGCCAGCAGCTTGGCCGGGGGCTCCTACGAGCAGTACTTC CASSLAGGSYEQYF TRBJ2-7 - TRBV5-8 -
TGCGCCAGCAGCTCGGGACTCCCTCATAACAATGAGCAGTTCTTC CASSSGLPHNNEQFF TRBJ2-1 - TRBV5-1 -
TGTGCCAGCAGCTTGGCCGGGGACAGGGCACCCGACGAGCAGTACTTC CASSLAGDRAPDEQYF TRBJ2-7 TRBD1 TRBV5-8 few
TGTGCCATCAGTGACGGCGAGGGCTGGGGCTACACCTTC CAISDGEGWGYTF TRBJ1-2 - TRBV10-3 few
TGTGCCAGTAGTGCGGACAATTTTTATGAAAAACTGTTTTTT CASSADNFYEKLFF TRBJ1-4 - TRBV19 -
TGTGCCAGCTCACCGCCCGGGAGCGGGGAGCTGTTTTTT CASSPPGSGELFF TRBJ2-2 - TRBV18 -
TGTGCCAGCAGCGCCCAGGGCTATTATGGCTACACCTTC CASSAQGYYGYTF TRBJ1-2 - TRBV27 -
TGCAGCGCCCAGGGGGAGGAAAAACTGTTTTTT CSAQGEEKLFF TRBJ1-4 TRBD1 TRBV29-1 once
TGTGCCAGCAGCTTAGCAGGGGGTGGTAGAAACACCATATATTTT CASSLAGGGRNTIYF TRBJ1-3 - TRBV7-8 -
TGTGCCAGCAGCTTGAGCCTCGGACAGTCCTACGAGCAGTACTTC CASSLSLGQSYEQYF TRBJ2-7 - TRBV11-2 once
TGTGCCAGCAGCGTAGCTTATACAGGGGGCTACGAGCAGTACTTC CASSVAYTGGYEQYF TRBJ2-7 TRBD1 TRBV9 -
TGCGCCAGCTCTAGCGGGAGAGAGACCGGGGAGCTGTTTTTT CASSSGRETGELFF TRBJ2-2 TRBD2 TRBV10-1 -
TGTGCCAGCAGCTCTGGGGGGGGAAACACCATATATTTT CASSSGGGNTIYF TRBJ1-3 - TRBV7-2 few
TGTGCCAGCAACCCGAAGGGGGGGGCGGGAGCGGTTGAGCAGTTCTTC CASNPKGGAGAVEQFF TRBJ2-1 - TRBV7-8 -
TGTGCCAGCAGCTCCCGGGACAGGGGACCTTACGAGCAGTACTTC CASSSRDRGPYEQYF TRBJ2-7 TRBD1 TRBV3-1/TRBV3-2 -
TGTGCCAGCAGCCTAGCCCCTTCGGCGAACACTGAAGCTTTCTTT CASSLAPSANTEAFF TRBJ1-1 - TRBV4-2 few
TGTGCCAGCAGCCACCAGGGGCTGGGGACCGGGGAGCTGTTTTTT CASSHQGLGTGELFF TRBJ2-2 - TRBV5-5 few
TGTGCCAGCAGTTTGGACTACTCCTCCTACGAGCAGTACTTC CASSLDYSSYEQYF TRBJ2-7 - TRBV7-2 once
TGTGCCAGCAGCGCGGGACTAGCGGGAGAGGAAGCCTACGAGCAGTACTTC CASSAGLAGEEAYEQYF TRBJ2-7 TRBD2 TRBV9 -
TGTGCCAGCAGTTTGCTAGGGGGCACTAGCGGGGTACTCTACAATGAGCAGTTCTTC CASSLLGGTSGVLYNEQFF TRBJ2-1 TRBD2 TRBV27 -
TGCGCCAGCAGCCAAGATGCTAGCGGGAGGCTAACCTACGAGCAGTACTTC CASSQDASGRLTYEQYF TRBJ2-7 TRBD2 TRBV4-1 once
TGTGCCAGCAGCGTAGGGGGACTCGCCTACGAGCAGTACTTC CASSVGGLAYEQYF TRBJ2-7 - TRBV9 -
TGCGCCAGCAGCCATGCCGGGAGTATGAACACTGAAGCTTTCTTT CASSHAGSMNTEAFF TRBJ1-1 - TRBV4-3 -
TGTGCCAGCAGTTCGTCTTATTTGAACACCATATATTTT CASSSSYLNTIYF TRBJ1-3 - TRBV27 -